This T cell receptor beta chain was captured in a study of blood T cell repertoires in COVID-19. Overall study context: T cells, B-cell-depleted T cells, or PBMCs supplied cDNA or gDNA.

Sequencing was performed with immunoSEQ multiplex PCR; in TCRdb, only in-frame clones are kept and a portion is missing. The sample gives roughly 71,000 clones, about 80% of which show up once; 15% to 20% is in the top ten. This CDR3 has 19 residues. The sample taken for sequencing was peripheral blood. This chain uses TRBV21-1 with TRBJ2-6; TRBD1 is the table's D call, not checked against the DNA. TRBV21-1 has pseudogene status. The sequence came from a man aged 65 to 85 who had recovered from COVID-19. CDR3 sequence: CASSNHLGNTSSGANVLTF. The CDR3 DNA sequence: TGTGCCAGCAGCAACCACCTTGGTAACACCTCGTCTGGGGCCAACGTCCTGACTTTC.